The clone carrying this T cell receptor beta chain has a count of ten or more. The antigen remains undetermined. These data come from a study of CD8 T cells in ankylosing spondylitis. Study-wide results and caveats: Enrichment of disease-linked clones was reportedly significant in matched ankylosing spondylitis synovial fluid. It appeared that ankylosing spondylitis blood was characterized by a TCR beta motif of fewer than 10 highly homologous variants.

V was cut by 6 bases and J by 9 bases, with 11 bases left in between. Germline lookup yields CDR1 MNHEY and CDR2 SMNVEV (reference sequence). The CDR3 consists of 11 residues. Quantitative barcoded 5'-RACE was used to prepare TCR beta libraries. TCRdb called the 5' RACE reads again in MiXCR, with one record for every CDR3 protein. This table has about 800,000 distinct CDR3 sequences, about 12% appearing once. The rearrangement links TRBV27 to TRBJ1-1, with D unclear. The sample consisted of blood, either unsorted or a sorted T cell fraction (not recorded which). The TCR originated in a male donor with ankylosing spondylitis. The CDR3: CASRLAGKAFF. CDR3 bases: TGTGCCAGCAGACTCGCCGGGAAAGCTTTCTTT.